One sample yielded the 29 T cell receptor beta chains listed below, sequenced in a study of blood T cell repertoires in COVID-19 (dated by TCRdb to the early 2020s). Libraries were made using the immunoSEQ multiplex PCR assay. This immuneACCESS table, as held by TCRdb, lists in-frame sequences with V and J called but not all clones. Of the missing ones, under half trace to an unresolved V gene in checked studies; the others have no known cause. The sample table lists a few hundred thousand clones, approximately 84% of them with a count of one. Roughly 4.2% of the sample comes from the top ten. Sequencing was done on a sample of peripheral blood. The origin of the receptors is a man in his fifties with acute or convalescent COVID-19.

The J gene is TRBJ2-7, the V gene TRBV18; D is undetermined. V was clipped by 3 bases and J by 0 bases, with 12 bases between them. Germline V lookup: CDR1 KGHSH, CDR2 LQKENI. This CDR3 is built from 15 residues. The DNA for the CDR3 is TGTGCCAGCTCACCCCCCCCCACCAGCTCCTACGAGCAGTACTTC. Its translation is CASSPPPTSSYEQYF.

The CDR3: CASSFNYRGHEKLFF. CDR3 bases: TGTGCCAGCAGTTTTAACTACAGGGGGCATGAAAAACTGTTTTTT. V is TRBV27 and J is TRBJ1-4, with 9 bases lining up with TRBD1. CDR1 and CDR2 (germline): MNHEY, SMNVEV (reference sequence). Trimming cost V 3 bases and J 6 bases; bases outside gene matches: 5. The CDR3 length is 15 residues.

V gene TRBV7-2 combines with J gene TRBJ2-3, with D possibly TRBD2 on 5 matching bases. The germline V gene has CDR1 SGHTA and CDR2 FQGNSA. Trimming took 4 bases from V and 4 from J, leaving 18 bases between them. The CDR3 is made up of 16 amino acids. The CDR3 sequence: CASSSFGGRVADTQYF. The CDR3 DNA follows: TGTGCCAGCAGCTCATTTGGAGGTCGCGTCGCAGATACGCAGTATTTT.

The chain uses TRBV5-1 and TRBJ2-3; D might be TRBD1 (5 bases). Germline V CDR1 and CDR2: SGHRS, YFSETQ. This CDR3 spans 17 amino acids. Trimming removed 0 bases from V and 2 bases from J, with 16 bases in between. The DNA of the CDR3 is TGCGCCAGCAGCTTGGGCAGGGCACAGGACATCACAGATACGCAGTATTTT. Its protein is CASSLGRAQDITDTQYF.

The chain uses TRBV11-3 and TRBJ1-6; D may be TRBD1 (6 bases). Trimming took 5 bases from V and 0 from J, leaving 17 bases between them. The CDR3 is made up of 18 amino acids. CDR1 is SGHNT and CDR2 is YENEEA in the germline V gene. CDR3 loop: CASSLQQGSSSYNSPLHF. The CDR3 nucleotides are TGTGCCAGCAGCCTCCAACAGGGCTCGAGCTCCTATAATTCACCCCTCCACTTT. Based on the CDR3 plus reference TRBV11-3 and TRBJ1-6, the full variable domain is EAGVVQSPRYKIIEKKQPVAFWCNPISGHNTLYWYLQNLGQGPELLIRYENEEAVDDSQLPKDRFSAERLKGVDSTLKIQPAELGDSAVYLCASSLQQGSSSYNSPLHFGNGTRLTVT.

This clone was observed once. The rearrangement links TRBV7-2 to TRBJ1-5; D possibly corresponds to TRBD1 (5 bases). The CDR3 runs 14 residues. Germline lookup yields CDR1 SGHTA and CDR2 FQGNSA. V was clipped by 1 base and J by 7 bases, with 11 bases between them. The CDR3 spells CASSLVGEGQPQHF. In DNA, the CDR3 is TGTGCCAGCAGCTTAGTAGGGGAAGGCCAGCCCCAGCATTTT.

A single count supports this clone. The rearrangement uses TRBV6-6 and TRBJ2-1, with 7 positions matching TRBD2. Looked up from germline, CDR1 is MNHNY and CDR2 is SVGAGI (reference sequence). The CDR3 length is 13 residues. Trimming removed 6 bases from V and 5 bases from J; junction bases left unmatched: 4. The CDR3 loop is CASRGTTDNEQFF. The CDR3 region has the DNA TGTGCCAGCAGAGGGACTACGGACAATGAGCAGTTCTTC.

The chain couples TRBV11-3 to TRBJ1-2; tentative D call: TRBD1 (5 bases). This CDR3 spans 14 amino acids. V lost 3 bases and J 8 bases, leaving 16 bases between the germline ends. Germline V gene lookup returns CDR1 SGHNT and CDR2 YENEEA. The CDR3 region has the DNA TGTGCCAGCAGCTTCGGCGGGGACGGCGGGGGCTACACCTTC. Protein: CASSFGGDGGGYTF.

The chain's CDR3 is CASSRLAGGGTDTQYF. DNA for the CDR3: TGTGCCAGCAGCCGTTTGGCGGGGGGGGGCACAGATACGCAGTATTTT. The chain couples TRBV3-1 (or the pseudogene TRBV3-2) to TRBJ2-3; 9 positions agree with TRBD2. The V gene's germline CDR1 is LGHDT and CDR2 YNNKEL (reference sequence). The CDR3 length is 16 residues. V lost 4 bases, J lost 1 base, and 6 bases stayed unmatched.

The chain couples TRBV2 to TRBJ1-2; 9 bases match TRBD1. Trimming took 5 bases from V and 8 from J; bases not matched to a gene: 12. Germline CDR1 and CDR2: SNHLY and FYNNEI. This CDR3 is 15 amino acids long. The CDR3 reads CASSINPGQGAGYTF. For the CDR3, the DNA is TGTGCCAGCAGTATTAATCCGGGACAGGGTGCCGGCTACACCTTC.

The rearrangement uses TRBV5-1 and TRBJ2-7, with D possibly matching TRBD1 (6 bases). The CDR3 has 17 amino acids. Per germline, CDR1 SGHRS and CDR2 YFSETQ. Trimming cost V 4 bases and J 0 bases, with 20 bases left between them. As DNA, the CDR3 is TGCGCCAGCAGCCTCGGAGTTGACAGGTCCAGCTCCTACGAGCAGTACTTC. This codes for CASSLGVDRSSSYEQYF.

The CDR3 spells CASKTGASGNTIYF. DNA of the CDR3: TGCGCCAGCAAAACAGGGGCCTCTGGAAACACCATATATTTT. The J gene is TRBJ1-3, the V gene TRBV5-1, with 7 bases identical to TRBD1. V shed 6 bases and J 0 bases; nucleotides not matched to a gene: 3. The germline CDR1 and CDR2 sequences are SGHRS and YFSETQ. The CDR3 extends over 14 amino acids.

The V and J genes are TRBV3-1 (or the pseudogene TRBV3-2) and TRBJ1-2, with a tentative D call TRBD1 (6 bases). V was pared by 3 bases and J by 2 bases, with 13 bases between. The germline V gene encodes CDR1 LGHDT and CDR2 YNNKEL (reference sequence). The length of the CDR3 is 15 residues. In DNA, the CDR3 is TGTGCCAGCAGCCAGACCGGCCAGGGGAACTATGGCTACACCTTC. Its translation is CASSQTGQGNYGYTF.

The V and J genes are TRBV27 and TRBJ1-2; the match to TRBD1 covers 8 bases. This CDR3 is built from 16 residues. The germline CDR1 and CDR2 sequences are MNHEY and SMNVEV (reference sequence). V shed 4 bases and J 3 bases; nucleotides not matched to a gene: 10. For the CDR3, the DNA is TGTGCCAGCAGTTCGTCCGGACAGGGTAACGACTATGGCTACACCTTC. Its protein product is CASSSSGQGNDYGYTF.

Only one count was recorded for this clone. V gene TRBV7-8 combines with J gene TRBJ1-6; D perhaps matches TRBD1 (5 bases). This CDR3 has 14 residues. Germline V gives CDR1 SGHVS, CDR2 FQNEAQ. Trimming left V 3 bases short and J 5 bases short, with 8 bases between. DNA for the CDR3: TGTGCCAGCAGCTTTGTAGGGGATAATTCACCCCTCCACTTT. Amino acid sequence: CASSFVGDNSPLHF.

A single count supports this clone. The chain couples TRBV10-2 to TRBJ1-2, with 9 bases identical to TRBD1. Trimming removed 5 bases from V and 4 bases from J; junction bases left unmatched: 8. The CDR3 is made up of 15 amino acids. Germline loops: CDR1 WSHSY, CDR2 SAAADI. CDR3 DNA: TGCGCCAGCAGTCGGACAGGGGAGGAGGGCTATGGCTACACCTTC. The encoded protein is CASSRTGEEGYGYTF.

The chain links TRBV12-3 or TRBV12-4 to TRBJ1-2; the D is unclear. V shed 6 bases and J shed 8 bases, with 16 bases lying between them. The CDR3 loop spans 13 amino acids. The CDR3 sequence: CASRWADRLGYTF. Written as DNA, the CDR3 is TGTGCCAGCAGATGGGCAGACCGGCTAGGCTACACCTTC.

The chain carries TRBV7-9 and TRBJ2-7; tentative D call: TRBD1 (5 bases). The CDR3 has 13 amino acids. The germline V and J ends were trimmed by 4 bases and 1 base, with 8 bases remaining between them. Per the germline V gene, CDR1 is SEHNR and CDR2 is FQNEAQ (reference sequence). The CDR3 nucleotides read TGTGCCAGCAGCTACGACAGATCCTACGAGCAGTACTTC. The encoded protein is CASSYDRSYEQYF.

The chain couples TRBV3-1 (or the pseudogene TRBV3-2) to TRBJ1-5, with 7 bases identical to TRBD1. Germline V gives CDR1 LGHDT, CDR2 YNNKEL (reference sequence). Germline trimming cut 4 bases from V and 2 bases from J; bases unmatched to any gene: 5. There are 15 residues in the CDR3. The CDR3 here is CASSLSGTGNQPQHF. CDR3 bases: TGTGCCAGCAGCCTATCAGGGACAGGCAATCAGCCCCAGCATTTT.

This chain joins TRBV28 and TRBJ2-7, with D perhaps matching TRBD2 (5 bases). Germline loops: CDR1 MDHEN, CDR2 SYDVKM. Trimming stripped 3 bases from V and 4 bases from J, with 19 bases between. The CDR3 loop spans 16 amino acids. The DNA for the CDR3 is TGTGCCAGCAGTTTTTTTTTCCCTAGCCCGGATTACGAGCAGTACTTC. Translated: CASSFFFPSPDYEQYF.

The chain combines TRBV27 with TRBJ1-4; 10 nucleotides line up with TRBD1. This CDR3 comprises 14 residues. Trimming cost V 5 bases and J 3 bases; bases outside gene matches: 0. The germline V gene encodes CDR1 MNHEY and CDR2 SMNVEV (reference sequence). CDR3 in amino acids: CASSGTGANEKLFF. The CDR3 nucleotides read TGTGCCAGCAGTGGGACAGGGGCTAATGAAAAACTGTTTTTT. The full variable domain, completed using reference TRBV27 and TRBJ1-4, is EAQVTQNPRYLITVTGKKLTVTCSQNMNHEYMSWYRQDPGLGLRQIYYSMNVEVTDKGDVPEGYKVSRKEKRNFPLILESPSPNQTSLYFCASSGTGANEKLFFGSGTQLSVL.

The V and J genes are TRBV18 and TRBJ2-3, with D uncertain. Germline CDR1 reads KGHSH; CDR2 reads LQKENI. Trimming pared 3 bases from V and 6 bases from J, leaving 10 bases between. CDR3 length: 13 residues. CDR3 sequence (DNA): TGTGCCAGCTCACCGGAGCTGGTGGATACGCAGTATTTT. Its protein is CASSPELVDTQYF.

The chain uses TRBV25-1 and TRBJ1-1; 7 nucleotides match TRBD1. The CDR3 spans 13 residues. Germline-derived CDR1 and CDR2 are MGHDK and SYGVNS. Unmatched junction bases numbered 6, after V lost 8 bases and J lost 3 bases. The CDR3 region is CASRITGDTEAFF. The CDR3, as DNA: TGTGCCAGCCGTATCACAGGGGACACTGAAGCTTTCTTT.

V is TRBV5-8 and J is TRBJ1-5; 7 bases fit TRBD1. The CDR3 loop spans 16 amino acids. Germline lookup yields CDR1 SGHTS and CDR2 YDEGEE. V lost 4 bases to trimming and J lost 3 bases; unmatched junction nucleotides: 10. The DNA of the CDR3 is TGTGCCAGCAGCGACCTGGACAGGCCCCTCAATCAGCCCCAGCATTTT. This sequence encodes CASSDLDRPLNQPQHF.

The chain carries TRBV5-6 and TRBJ1-2, with TRBD1 as a possible D gene (6 bases). The germline V gene has CDR1 SGHDT and CDR2 YYEEEE. The CDR3 is 14 amino acids. V lost 6 bases and J 1 base, leaving 13 bases between the germline ends. This CDR3 reads CASINTGINYGYTF. The CDR3 nucleotides are TGTGCCAGCATAAATACAGGGATTAACTATGGCTACACCTTC.

This CDR3 is CSVPSPGQENTEAFF. CDR3 bases: TGCAGCGTTCCCTCACCGGGACAGGAGAACACTGAAGCTTTCTTT. This sequence joins TRBV29-1 and TRBJ1-1, with 8 positions matching TRBD1. Looked up from germline, CDR1 is SQVTM and CDR2 is ANQGSEA. The CDR3 has 15 residues. V shed 5 bases and J 1 base; nucleotides not matched to a gene: 9.

This clone was seen a single time. The chain joins TRBV19 to TRBJ1-2; D gene ambiguous. From germline, CDR1 is LNHDA and CDR2 SQIVND (reference sequence). This CDR3 is 16 amino acids long. V dropped 3 bases and J dropped 4 bases, with 18 bases sitting between them. The CDR3 DNA reads TGTGCCAGTAGTATGGGCGTCGCGGTGGAGGGCTATGGCTACACCTTC. It specifies CASSMGVAVEGYGYTF.

J is TRBJ2-3 and V is TRBV2; 9 bases match TRBD2. The CDR3 loop spans 15 amino acids. CDR1 is SNHLY and CDR2 is FYNNEI in the germline V gene. V lost 3 bases and J lost 3; bases outside the gene matches: 4. CDR3 residues: CASSDWRGGTDTQYF. The DNA for the CDR3 is TGTGCCAGCAGTGATTGGCGGGGGGGTACAGATACGCAGTATTTT.

V is TRBV5-1 and J is TRBJ2-3; no firm D call. V was clipped by 5 bases and J by 5 bases, with 9 bases between them. The CDR3 has 12 residues. Germline V gene lookup returns CDR1 SGHRS and CDR2 YFSETQ. As DNA, the CDR3 is TGCGCCAGCAGTATACTTCGAGATACGCAGTATTTT. This translates into CASSILRDTQYF.